This TCR beta chain was identified during a study of early T cells in non-severe SARS-CoV-2 infection. This clonotype was counted a few times. Its antigen is undetermined. CDR3 length: 14 amino acids. Germline CDR1 is DFQATT and CDR2 is SNEGSKA (reference sequence). V lost 2 bases and J 5 bases, leaving 12 bases between the germline ends. The protocol attached unique molecular identifiers to individual cDNA molecules. MiXCR, run by TCRdb on the 5' RACE reads, gives a single entry per CDR3 protein. The sample has about 29,000 distinct CDR3 sequences; about 5% are singletons. General study points: Clonotype matching in VDJdb favored anti-spike CD8 responses and did not capture private and CD4 specificities.

Sequencing input: whole blood. This chain connects TRBV20-1 to TRBJ1-4; a weak D match, TRBD1 (6 bases). This receptor was obtained from an adult who was a healthcare worker with PCR-confirmed SARS-CoV-2 infection or an uninfected control (not recorded which). The CDR3 DNA reads as TGCAGTGCTAGATTACAGGGAGGAAATGAAAAACTGTTTTTT. Its translation: CSARLQGGNEKLFF.